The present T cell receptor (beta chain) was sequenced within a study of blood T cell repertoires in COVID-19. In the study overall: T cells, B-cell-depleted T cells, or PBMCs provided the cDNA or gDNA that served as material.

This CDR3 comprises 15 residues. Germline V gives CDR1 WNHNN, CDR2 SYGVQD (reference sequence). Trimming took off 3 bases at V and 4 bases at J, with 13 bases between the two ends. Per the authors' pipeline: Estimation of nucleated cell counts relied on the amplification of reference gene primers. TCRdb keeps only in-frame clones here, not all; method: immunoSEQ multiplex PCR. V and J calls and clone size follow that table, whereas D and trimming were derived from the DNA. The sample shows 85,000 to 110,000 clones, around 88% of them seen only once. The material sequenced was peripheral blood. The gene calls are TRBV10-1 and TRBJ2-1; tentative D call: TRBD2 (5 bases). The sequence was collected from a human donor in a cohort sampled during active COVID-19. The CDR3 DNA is TGCGCCAGCAGTGAACCGGGATCCTCTTACAATGAGCAGTTCTTC. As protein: CASSEPGSSYNEQFF.